This TCR beta chain comes out of a study of cytotoxic CD8 clonotypes in ibrutinib-treated CLL. Clones were sequenced by immunoSEQ multiplex PCR, and TCRdb holds only the in-frame ones, with some missing. The data show fewer than 400,000 clones, with about 64% seen just once and roughly 6% held by the top ten. The CDR3 contains 13 residues. CDR1 is SGHRS and CDR2 is YFSETQ in the germline V gene. Trimming took off 3 bases at V and 2 bases at J, with 7 bases between the two ends. This clone was counted a single time. The gene calls are TRBV5-1 and TRBJ2-3; D remains ambiguous. This sample comprised PBMCs, obtained after 36 months of ibrutinib treatment. This TCR was sampled from a human donor with chronic lymphocytic leukemia. CDR3 in amino acids: CASSSRYTDTQYF. In nucleotides, the CDR3 is TGCGCCAGCAGCTCCCGATACACAGATACGCAGTATTTT.